A selection of T cell receptor beta chains follows, all from one sample in a study of cytomegalovirus exposure and HLA in healthy donors. Assay: immunoSEQ multiplex PCR; the TCRdb copy retains only in-frame clones and omits some. The sample's table shows some 76,000 clones. The material sequenced was PBMCs. The receptors come from a female donor in good health and CMV-seropositive. Each CDR3 is given with its conserved first and last residue. The D gene is left open where the match is weak.

TRBV9	NA	TRBJ2-7	CASSVVRGYEQYF	TGTGCCAGCAGCGTAGTTCGAGGCTACGAGCAGTACTTC
TRBV19	TRBD2	TRBJ2-5	CASMASGGRETQYF	TGTGCCAGTATGGCCTCCGGGGGGAGAGAGACCCAGTACTTC
TRBV5-1	TRBD1	TRBJ1-6	CASRPTGVGSPLHF	TGCGCCAGCAGGCCCACAGGGGTTGGTTCACCCCTCCACTTT
TRBV7-2	TRBD2	TRBJ2-7	CASSLTSGGYEQYF	TGTGCCAGCAGCCTAACTAGCGGGGGTTACGAGCAGTACTTC
TRBV28	NA	TRBJ1-5	CASSLVPLQAINQPQHF	TGTGCCAGCAGTTTAGTTCCTCTCCAGGCGATCAATCAGCCCCAGCATTTT
TRBV7-3	TRBD1	TRBJ2-5	CASSLGTARGETQYF	TGTGCCAGCAGCTTAGGGACAGCCCGAGGAGAGACCCAGTACTTC
TRBV5-6	NA	TRBJ1-5	CASSSGISSNQPQHF	TGTGCCAGCAGTTCCGGGATATCGAGCAATCAGCCCCAGCATTTT
TRBV6-1	NA	TRBJ2-7	CASSEEGRVHRYEQYF	TGTGCCAGCAGTGAAGAGGGCAGGGTACACCGCTACGAGCAGTACTTC
TRBV28	NA	TRBJ1-1	CASREMNTEAFF	TGTGCCAGCAGGGAGATGAACACTGAAGCTTTCTTT
TRBV7-9	TRBD2	TRBJ2-1	CASSSTSLIAGAYNEQFF	TGTGCCAGCAGCTCGACGAGCCTAATAGCGGGTGCCTACAATGAGCAGTTCTTC
TRBV4-1	NA	TRBJ2-7	CASSPHPPSAYEQYF	TGCGCCAGCAGCCCGCACCCCCCTAGCGCCTACGAGCAGTACTTC
TRBV5-1	TRBD1	TRBJ2-7	CASSPGQGMDYEQYF	TGCGCCAGCAGCCCGGGACAGGGTATGGACTACGAGCAGTACTTC
TRBV6-4	TRBD2	TRBJ2-3	CASSEEAGGSTDTQYF	TGTGCCAGCAGTGAGGAAGCGGGAGGGAGCACAGATACGCAGTATTTT
TRBV19	NA	TRBJ1-2	CASSRSSPAGGYTF	TGTGCCAGTAGTCGGTCCAGCCCGGCGGGAGGCTACACCTTC
TRBV21-1	NA	TRBJ2-7	CASSKGGGYEQYF	TGTGCCAGCAGCAAAGGAGGAGGCTACGAGCAGTACTTC
TRBV6-1	TRBD1	TRBJ2-1	CASIPTGVGYNEQFF	TGTGCCAGCATCCCAACAGGGGTGGGATACAATGAGCAGTTCTTC
TRBV30	TRBD1	TRBJ1-1	CAWSAAGGRTEAFF	TGTGCCTGGAGTGCAGCAGGGGGTCGGACTGAAGCTTTCTTT
TRBV13	NA	TRBJ1-1	CASNLRGNTEAFF	TGTGCCAGCAACCTCCGGGGGAACACTGAAGCTTTCTTT
TRBV30	NA	TRBJ1-5	CAWSVVSGGQPQHF	TGTGCCTGGAGTGTTGTCTCGGGGGGCCAGCCCCAGCATTTT
TRBV6-5	TRBD1	TRBJ1-2	CASSYSGRGEGYTF	TGTGCCAGCAGTTACTCGGGCAGGGGGGAAGGCTACACCTTC
TRBV19	NA	TRBJ1-3	CASSIAGNSGNTIYF	TGTGCCAGTAGTATCGCAGGAAACTCTGGAAACACCATATATTTT
TRBV19	NA	TRBJ1-2	CASIRDYYGYTF	TGTGCCAGTATAAGGGACTACTATGGCTACACCTTC
TRBV18	NA	TRBJ1-2	CASSPPGRGLYGYTF	TGTGCCAGCTCACCCCCGGGCAGGGGTCTCTATGGCTACACCTTC
TRBV28	TRBD2	TRBJ2-7	CASSSLRDYSSYEQYF	TGTGCCAGCAGTTCACTCCGGGACTACTCCTCCTACGAGCAGTACTTC
TRBV5-8	TRBD1	TRBJ2-2	CASSQTQGRSTGELFF	TGTGCCAGCAGCCAGACACAGGGGCGCAGCACCGGGGAGCTGTTTTTT
TRBV7-2	TRBD1	TRBJ2-7	CASSSAGTGGGYEQYF	TGTGCCAGCAGCTCAGCCGGGACAGGGGGTGGGTACGAGCAGTACTTC
TRBV6-1	TRBD1	TRBJ1-4	CASTGQGREKLFF	TGTGCCAGCACCGGACAGGGTCGCGAAAAACTGTTTTTT
TRBV6-5	NA	TRBJ1-1	CASSYSQRGDTEAFF	TGTGCCAGCAGTTACTCGCAAAGGGGCGACACTGAAGCTTTCTTT
TRBV2	TRBD1	TRBJ2-7	CASSGTGGSYEQYF	TGTGCCAGCAGTGGAACAGGGGGTAGCTACGAGCAGTACTTC
TRBV7-9	TRBD1	TRBJ2-7	CASSSTNTLGQGGEQYF	TGTGCCAGCAGCTCTACCAACACTTTAGGACAGGGCGGAGAGCAGTACTTC
TRBV29-1	TRBD1	TRBJ2-2	CSVGTGAIGELFF	TGCAGCGTGGGGACAGGGGCGATCGGGGAGCTGTTTTTT
TRBV7-3	TRBD1	TRBJ2-2	CASSLRGGDGELFF	TGTGCCAGCAGCCTACGAGGGGGCGACGGGGAGCTGTTTTTT
TRBV14	TRBD2	TRBJ2-1	CASSQGTSAKEYNEQFF	TGTGCCAGCAGCCAAGGGACTAGCGCCAAAGAGTACAATGAGCAGTTCTTC
TRBV27	TRBD1	TRBJ1-2	CASRDRFSGYTF	TGTGCCAGCAGGGACAGGTTCTCTGGCTACACCTTC
TRBV4-3	NA	TRBJ1-5	CASSQYLRDAGNQPQHF	TGCGCCAGCAGCCAGTACCTGCGGGACGCAGGCAATCAGCCCCAGCATTTT
TRBV4-1	TRBD1	TRBJ1-5	CASSPRTGKDQPQHF	TGCGCCAGCAGCCCCCGGACAGGGAAAGATCAGCCCCAGCATTTT
TRBV28	TRBD1	TRBJ1-6	CASSRSGQDNSPLHF	TGTGCCAGCAGTCGCTCGGGACAGGATAATTCACCCCTCCACTTT
TRBV4-1	NA	TRBJ1-3	CASSHIADRPTLF	TGCGCCAGCAGCCATATAGCCGACAGACCGACCCTTTTT
TRBV6-6	NA	TRBJ1-3	CASTLTGVRSGNTIYF	TGTGCCAGCACCCTAACCGGGGTCCGGTCTGGAAACACCATATATTTT
TRBV5-1	NA	TRBJ2-2	CASSLVGAGGELFF	TGCGCCAGCAGCTTGGTGGGGGCTGGCGGGGAGCTGTTTTTT
TRBV30	NA	TRBJ1-4	CAWTRRQATNEKLFF	TGTGCCTGGACCCGACGACAGGCAACTAATGAAAAACTGTTTTTT